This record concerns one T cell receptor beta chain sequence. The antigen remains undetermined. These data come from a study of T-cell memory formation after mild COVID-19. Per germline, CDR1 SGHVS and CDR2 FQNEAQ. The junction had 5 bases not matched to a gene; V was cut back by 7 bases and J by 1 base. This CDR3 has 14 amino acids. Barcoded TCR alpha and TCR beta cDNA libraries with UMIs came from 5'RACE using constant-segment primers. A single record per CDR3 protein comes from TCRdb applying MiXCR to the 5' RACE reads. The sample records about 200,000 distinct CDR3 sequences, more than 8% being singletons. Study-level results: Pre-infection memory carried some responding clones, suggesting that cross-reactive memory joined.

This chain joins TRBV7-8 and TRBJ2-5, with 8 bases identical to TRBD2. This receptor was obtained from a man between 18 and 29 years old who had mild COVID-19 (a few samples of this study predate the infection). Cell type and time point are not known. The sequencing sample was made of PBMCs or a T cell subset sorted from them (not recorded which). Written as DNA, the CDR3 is TGTGCCAGCACCTGGCGGGGGGTCCAAGAGACCCAGTACTTC. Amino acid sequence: CASTWRGVQETQYF.